What follows are 10 T cell receptor beta chains derived from one specimen sequenced in a study of shared clonotypes between healthy human individuals. Data came from immunoSEQ multiplex PCR; TCRdb stores just in-frame clones and leaves some out. The sample records about 960,000 clones, less than 85% being singletons. The sequencing sample was made of memory CD4+ T cells sorted from blood. Subset in this sample: CD45RA-negative fraction. The receptors were sampled from a man between 18 and 35 years old in good health.

This clone was detected once. The chain combines TRBV5-6 with TRBJ1-4; 8 bases line up with TRBD1. CDR1 is SGHDT, CDR2 YYEEEE, per germline. The V gene end was trimmed by 0 bases and the J gene end by 7 bases; junction bases not matched to a gene: 8. The CDR3 covers 16 residues. The CDR3 is CASSLGPTGVGEKLFF. CDR3 DNA sequence: TGTGCCAGCAGCTTGGGACCGACAGGGGTCGGTGAAAAACTGTTTTTT.

J is TRBJ1-4 and V is TRBV19, with unresolved D. Looked up from germline, CDR1 is LNHDA and CDR2 is SQIVND (reference sequence). This CDR3 is built from 14 residues. The V and J ends lost 5 bases and 0 bases respectively, with 7 bases between them. The CDR3 here is CASSHTATNEKLFF. The CDR3 DNA reads TGTGCCAGTAGTCACACAGCAACTAATGAAAAACTGTTTTTT.

The gene calls are TRBV28 and TRBJ2-7; no clear D. The CDR3 contains 14 residues. Germline lookup yields CDR1 MDHEN and CDR2 SYDVKM. The V end lost 4 bases, the J end lost 6 bases, and 16 bases lay between the germline ends. The CDR3 DNA is TGTGCCAGCAGTTCCCCCAACTCGCTGGGCGAGCAGTACTTC. Protein product: CASSSPNSLGEQYF.

The rearrangement links TRBV18 to TRBJ2-7, with D tentatively TRBD2 (5 bases). CDR3 length: 15 amino acids. V dropped 6 bases and J dropped 2 bases, with 17 bases sitting between them. The germline CDR1 and CDR2 sequences are KGHSH and LQKENI. CDR3 nucleotides: TGTGCCAGCTCCCCCGGAGTAGAGGGCCCCTACGAGCAGTACTTC. The encoded protein is CASSPGVEGPYEQYF.

Of note for this clone: In the same sample, other DNA sequences code for this CDR3. The chain uses TRBV7-2 and TRBJ1-3; a weak D match, TRBD1 (5 bases). The V and J ends lost 6 bases and 2 bases respectively, with 8 bases between them. The CDR3 sequence is 13 residues long. CDR1 is SGHTA, CDR2 FQGNSA, per germline. CDR3 in amino acids: CASRGGTGNTIYF. The CDR3 DNA sequence: TGTGCCAGCAGGGGGGGTACTGGAAACACCATATATTTT. The full variable domain, in which reference TRBV7-2 and TRBJ1-3 provide the parts outside the CDR3, is GAGVSQSPSNKVTEKGKDVELRCDPISGHTALYWYRQSLGQGLEFLIYFQGNSAPDKSGLPSDRFSAERTGGSVSTLTIQRTQQEDSAVYLCASRGGTGNTIYFGEGSWLTVV.

This clone was detected only a few times. V gene TRBV18 combines with J gene TRBJ1-4; D ambiguous. V was trimmed by 6 bases and J by 7 bases, leaving 15 bases between them. This CDR3 spans 14 amino acids. Germline CDR1 and CDR2: KGHSH and LQKENI. Here the CDR3 reads CASSPNRASEKLFF. CDR3 sequence (DNA): TGTGCCAGCTCGCCTAACCGGGCGTCTGAAAAACTGTTTTTT.

The V gene is TRBV5-1, the J gene TRBJ1-3; D may be TRBD1 (5 bases). The germline V and J ends were trimmed by 4 bases and 2 bases, with 22 bases remaining between them. Germline lookup yields CDR1 SGHRS and CDR2 YFSETQ. This CDR3 is 18 amino acids long. DNA for the CDR3: TGCGCCAGCAGCCTTCTAACCCGGGACGGACAAGCTGGAAACACCATATATTTT. It is translated as CASSLLTRDGQAGNTIYF.

A few counts support this clone. CDR3 sequence (DNA): TGCGCCAGCAGCTTGGTGGCCTGGAGGGACACTGAAGCTTTCTTT. Amino acid sequence: CASSLVAWRDTEAFF. This chain joins TRBV5-1 and TRBJ1-1; no reliable D call. The V gene lost 0 bases and the J gene lost 3 bases, with 12 bases spanning the gap. This CDR3 has 15 amino acids. The germline gives CDR1 SGHRS, CDR2 YFSETQ.

This chain links TRBV6-5 with TRBJ2-7, with TRBD2 identical over 11 bases. The V gene's germline CDR1 is MNHEY and CDR2 SVGAGI. Unmatched junction bases numbered 10, after V lost 7 bases and J lost 5 bases. The CDR3 is made up of 15 amino acids. CDR3 amino acids: CASKTSLAGVHEQYF. CDR3 bases: TGTGCCAGCAAAACCTCACTAGCGGGAGTGCACGAGCAGTACTTC.

This chain joins TRBV5-1 and TRBJ1-5; D unresolved. Germline CDR1 and CDR2: SGHRS and YFSETQ. The CDR3 covers 13 residues. Trimming cost V 5 bases and J 0 bases, with 6 bases left between them. Here the CDR3 DNA reads TGCGCCAGCAGGGAAGATAGCAATCAGCCCCAGCATTTT. This translates into CASREDSNQPQHF. Full variable domain (outside the CDR3, taken from reference TRBV5-1 and TRBJ1-5): KAGVTQTPRYLIKTRGQQVTLSCSPISGHRSVSWYQQTPGQGLQFLFEYFSETQRNKGNFPGRFSGRQFSNSRSEMNVSTLELGDSALYLCASREDSNQPQHFGDGTRLSIL.